This T cell receptor beta chain is drawn from a study of T cells in Graves' hyperthyroidism and ophthalmopathy. CDR1 is LGHDT and CDR2 is YNNKEL in the germline V gene (reference sequence). V lost 9 bases to trimming and J lost 4 bases; unmatched junction nucleotides: 3. CDR3 length: 12 amino acids. A remark on this clonotype: Its target is not known.

RNA transcripts provided the source from which TCR beta CDR3 regions were amplified. Carried out on the TCR CDR3, a first-round RT-PCR used the HTBI primer set. TCRdb reanalysed the multiplex PCR reads using MiXCR and keeps one entry per CDR3 protein. The data hold 450,000 to 500,000 distinct CDR3 sequences, with roughly 23% observed a single time. Points from the study as a whole: Most thyroid clonotypes expanded above 0.001 were also detected in blood.

Cells are PBMCs isolated from 10 ml of fresh blood. The sequenced sample was blood. This chain joins TRBV3-1 and TRBJ1-1; TRBD1 agrees at 9 bases. The TCR originated in a woman in her 70s with Graves' ophthalmopathy. In DNA, the CDR3 is TGTGCCAGTGACAGGGGGGGCACTGAAGCTTTCTTT. Its protein is CASDRGGTEAFF.